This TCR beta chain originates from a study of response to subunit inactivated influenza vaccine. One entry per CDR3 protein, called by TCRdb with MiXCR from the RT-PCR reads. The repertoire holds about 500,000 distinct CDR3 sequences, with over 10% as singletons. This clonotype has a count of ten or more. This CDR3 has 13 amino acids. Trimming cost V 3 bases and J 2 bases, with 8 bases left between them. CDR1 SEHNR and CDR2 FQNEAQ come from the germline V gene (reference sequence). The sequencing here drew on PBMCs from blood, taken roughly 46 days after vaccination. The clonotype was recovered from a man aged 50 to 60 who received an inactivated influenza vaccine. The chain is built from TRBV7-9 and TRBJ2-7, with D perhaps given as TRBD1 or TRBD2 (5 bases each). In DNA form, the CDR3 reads TGTGCCAGCAGCTTTGGGGGTACCTACGAGCAGTACTTC. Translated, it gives CASSFGGTYEQYF.